Each of the 8 T cell receptor beta chains below was sequenced from the same sample in a study of blood T cell repertoires in COVID-19 (TCRdb year 2020). The library was generated by the immunoSEQ multiplex PCR assay. Sourced from immuneACCESS, this table was stored by TCRdb with only in-frame sequences that have V and J called. A share of the clones is absent; for the studies checked, an unresolved V gene accounts for under half, and the remainder has no known explanation. The sample contains under 200,000 clones, over 75% of them found a single time. The top ten hold 5.6% of the sample. Specimen: PBMCs or T cells enriched from blood (not recorded which). The receptors were sampled from a woman between 40 and 50 years old with acute COVID-19.

J is TRBJ2-1 and V is TRBV24-1; 11 bases are a match to TRBD2. This CDR3 region has 15 residues. CDR1 is KGHDR, CDR2 SFDVKD, per germline. V trimming: 3 bases; J trimming: 7 bases; junction bases outside the gene matches: 4. CDR3 in DNA: TGTGCCACCAGTGATAAATCTAGCGGGAGGAATGAGCAGTTCTTC. Translated, it gives CATSDKSSGRNEQFF.

The chain has TRBV12-3 or TRBV12-4 and TRBJ2-2; D gene unclear. The V end was cut by 7 bases, the J end by 6 bases, with 9 bases between. This CDR3 has 12 residues. The CDR3 nucleotides are TGTGCCAGCACCAAACTCCCCGGGGAGCTGTTTTTT. Translation: CASTKLPGELFF.

This chain links TRBV5-4 with TRBJ2-5, with 10 bases matching TRBD2. From germline, CDR1 is SGHNT and CDR2 YYREEE (reference sequence). The CDR3 is 18 residues long. V was clipped by 2 bases and J by 5 bases; unmatched bases: 15. The chain's CDR3 is CASSFQVAGGRKGETQYF. Written as DNA, the CDR3 is TGTGCCAGCAGCTTTCAGGTAGCGGGAGGTCGAAAGGGGGAGACCCAGTACTTC.

There are a few counts of this clone. This chain joins TRBV6-5 and TRBJ1-3; 9 bases are a match to TRBD1. This CDR3 contains 15 residues. Germline V lookup: CDR1 MNHEY, CDR2 SVGAGI. The V and J ends lost 5 bases and 4 bases, in that order; junction bases with no gene match: 6. DNA of the CDR3: TGTGCCAGCAGTACAGGGACAGGGACAGGAAACACCATATATTTT. Translation: CASSTGTGTGNTIYF.

The V and J genes are TRBV5-1 and TRBJ2-1; the match to TRBD2 covers 10 bases. The germline V gene has CDR1 SGHRS and CDR2 YFSETQ. CDR3 length: 15 residues. Trimming took 1 base from V and 3 from J; bases not matched to a gene: 1. The CDR3 bases are TGCGCCAGCAGCTTGCTAGCGGGAGACTACAATGAGCAGTTCTTC. This sequence encodes CASSLLAGDYNEQFF.

V usage is TRBV19 and J usage is TRBJ1-4; D is undetermined. Germline V lookup: CDR1 LNHDA, CDR2 SQIVND (reference sequence). Trimming removed 6 bases from V and 3 bases from J, with 23 bases in between. The CDR3 is 18 amino acids. The CDR3 is CASRPSMSQAFSNEKLFF. The CDR3 region has the DNA TGTGCCAGTAGGCCGTCGATGAGTCAGGCCTTCTCTAATGAAAAACTGTTTTTT.

This rearrangement joins TRBV19 to TRBJ2-7, with 10 bases matching TRBD1. Germline V gene lookup returns CDR1 LNHDA and CDR2 SQIVND (reference sequence). Losses at the gene ends were 6 bases for V and 7 bases for J; bases not matched to a gene: 18. The CDR3 length is 17 residues. The CDR3 DNA is TGTGCCAGTAGCCCCTCGACGATACGGACAGGGGGAGGAGAGCAGTACTTC. Protein: CASSPSTIRTGGGEQYF.

The chain links TRBV25-1 to TRBJ2-5, with 8 positions matching TRBD2. This CDR3 spans 14 amino acids. Germline V CDR1 and CDR2: MGHDK, SYGVNS. V shed 6 bases, J shed 1 base, and the junction held 4 bases outside the gene matches. The CDR3: CASRSTSGQETQYF. CDR3 nucleotides: TGTGCCAGCAGATCAACTAGCGGCCAAGAGACCCAGTACTTC.